These 16 T cell receptor beta chains were all obtained from the same sample, sequenced in a study of blood T cell repertoires in COVID-19. Only in-frame clones appear in the TCRdb table, and some are missing; sequencing was by immunoSEQ multiplex PCR. The sample records some 78,000 clones, 70% to 90% being singletons. Sequences were obtained from peripheral blood. Source of these receptors: a man aged 65 to 79 with active or convalescent COVID-19.

The chain employs TRBV19 and TRBJ2-2; D uncertain. The CDR3 totals 14 residues. The germline gives CDR1 LNHDA, CDR2 SQIVND (reference sequence). V shed 7 bases and J shed 2 bases, with 11 bases lying between them. As DNA, the CDR3 is TGTGCCAGTACGTCGGCGGTTAACACCGGGGAGCTGTTTTTT. Amino acids: CASTSAVNTGELFF. Complete variable domain (other parts from reference TRBV19 and TRBJ2-2): DGGITQSPKYLFRKEGQNVTLSCEQNLNHDAMYWYRQDPGQGLRLIYYSQIVNDFQKGDIAEGYSVSREKKESFPLTVTSAQKNPTAFYLCASTSAVNTGELFFGEGSRLTVL.

Here the CDR3 reads CASSIDTGELFF. For the CDR3, the DNA is TGTGCCAGCAGCATCGACACCGGGGAGCTGTTTTTT. The rearrangement uses TRBV11-2 and TRBJ2-2; D is undetermined. V gave up 5 bases and J gave up 3 bases, with 4 bases separating them. In germline, CDR1 is SGHAT, CDR2 FQNNGV. CDR3 length: 12 amino acids.

The chain has TRBV9 and TRBJ2-2, with a weak D call TRBD2 (6 bases). The CDR3 is 15 amino acids. The germline CDR1 and CDR2 sequences are SGDLS and YYNGEE. V gave up 2 bases and J gave up 4 bases, with 12 bases separating them. DNA for the CDR3: TGTGCCAGCAGCGTGGAGGGCTTTGGCACCGGGGAGCTGTTTTTT. It codes for CASSVEGFGTGELFF. Based on the CDR3 plus reference TRBV9 and TRBJ2-2, the full variable domain is DSGVTQTPKHLITATGQRVTLRCSPRSGDLSVYWYQQSLDQGLQFLIQYYNGEERAKGNILERFSAQQFPDLHSELNLSSLELGDSALYFCASSVEGFGTGELFFGEGSRLTVL.

This chain uses TRBV7-3 with TRBJ2-3; 9 nucleotides agree with TRBD1. Trimming at V came to 6 bases and at J to 1 base, leaving 8 bases not matched to a gene. This CDR3 is built from 16 residues. Germline CDR1 reads SGHTA; CDR2 reads FQGTGA. The CDR3 DNA follows: TGTGCCAGCAGTCCACAGGGGGCTGGGGGCACAGATACGCAGTATTTT. Encoded protein: CASSPQGAGGTDTQYF.

CDR3 DNA: TGTGCCATCAGTGAGTCCCTAGCGGGGGGTACCGAGCAGTACTTC. Translating it yields CAISESLAGGTEQYF. The chain employs TRBV10-3 and TRBJ2-7; 11 bases line up with TRBD2. Germline trimming cut 0 bases from V and 6 bases from J; bases unmatched to any gene: 4. The CDR3 extends over 15 amino acids. The germline V gene encodes CDR1 ENHRY and CDR2 SYGVKD.

The chain carries TRBV9 and TRBJ2-3; D not resolved. This CDR3 is 14 amino acids long. Germline CDR1 reads SGDLS; CDR2 reads YYNGEE. Trimming pared 0 bases from V and 1 base from J, leaving 6 bases between. CDR3: CASSVGGRTDTQYF. In nucleotides, the CDR3 is TGTGCCAGCAGCGTAGGAGGTCGCACAGATACGCAGTATTTT. Supplemented by reference TRBV9 and TRBJ2-3, the full variable domain reads DSGVTQTPKHLITATGQRVTLRCSPRSGDLSVYWYQQSLDQGLQFLIQYYNGEERAKGNILERFSAQQFPDLHSELNLSSLELGDSALYFCASSVGGRTDTQYFGPGTRLTVL.

On this clone: Germline is not matched at one junction end, which may reflect a read error. The chain has TRBV7-2 and TRBJ2-1; 7 bases align to TRBD2. Germline CDR1 is SGHTA and CDR2 is FQGNSA. The CDR3 covers 16 residues. The DNA of the CDR3 is TGTGCCAGCAGCTTTTCGGCGACTAGCTCCCACAATGAGCAGTTCTTC. Its translation: CASSFSATSSHNEQFF.

This chain links TRBV20-1 with TRBJ1-2; D is possibly TRBD1 (6 bases). Trimming removed 6 bases from V and 5 bases from J, with 10 bases in between. This CDR3 contains 11 residues. Germline CDR1 is DFQATT and CDR2 is SNEGSKA (reference sequence). The CDR3 spells CSAGTPYGYTF. CDR3 in DNA: TGCAGTGCCGGGACACCGTATGGCTACACCTTC.

This CDR3 reads CATSRDSTNNQPQHF. The CDR3 nucleotides read TGTGCCACCAGCAGAGATTCAACTAATAATCAGCCCCAGCATTTT. The chain uses TRBV15 and TRBJ1-5, with D unclear. With 0 bases removed from V and 4 bases from J, the gap between germline ends came to 10 bases. Per germline, CDR1 LNHNV and CDR2 YYDKDF (reference sequence). The CDR3 is made up of 15 amino acids.

The chain carries TRBV30 and TRBJ1-4; TRBD1 might be the D (5 bases). CDR1 is GTSNPN and CDR2 is SVGIG in the germline V gene (reference sequence). The CDR3 has 15 amino acids. The germline V and J ends were trimmed by 0 bases and 4 bases, with 12 bases remaining between them. The chain's CDR3 is CAWSVLQGGNEKLFF. For the CDR3, the DNA is TGTGCCTGGAGTGTACTTCAGGGAGGTAATGAAAAACTGTTTTTT.

The rearrangement joins TRBV19 to TRBJ2-3; tentatively, D is TRBD2 (7 bases). The length of the CDR3 is 15 residues. Germline-derived CDR1 and CDR2 are LNHDA and SQIVND (reference sequence). V lost 5 bases, J lost 5 bases, and 17 bases lay in between. In DNA form, the CDR3 reads TGTGCCAGTAGTTCTGGAGGGGGGGCAATAGATACGCAGTATTTT. Its translation: CASSSGGGAIDTQYF.

V gene TRBV6-6 combines with J gene TRBJ1-2; 7 positions match TRBD1. The junction had 4 bases not matched to a gene; V was cut back by 6 bases and J by 3 bases. Germline CDR1 is MNHNY and CDR2 is SVGAGI (reference sequence). The CDR3 extends over 13 amino acids. The CDR3, as DNA: TGTGCCAGCAGACTCGGACAGGACTATGGCTACACCTTC. It is translated as CASRLGQDYGYTF.

This sequence joins TRBV28 and TRBJ1-6; 7 nucleotides agree with TRBD1. The J segment lost 7 bases and the V segment lost 10 bases, leaving 7 bases of the junction unmatched. CDR3 length: 13 residues. CDR1 is MDHEN and CDR2 is SYDVKM in the germline V gene. The CDR3 sequence: CATRQGLNSPLHF. The CDR3 DNA reads as TGTGCCACAAGACAGGGCTTGAATTCACCCCTCCACTTT.

V gene TRBV6-5 combines with J gene TRBJ1-1; TRBD1 agrees at 7 bases. Germline V gene lookup returns CDR1 MNHEY and CDR2 SVGAGI. CDR3 size: 15 residues. Germline trimming cut 6 bases from V and 3 bases from J; bases unmatched to any gene: 10. The CDR3 here is CASRGRRGRDTEAFF. CDR3 sequence (DNA): TGTGCCAGCAGAGGGAGGAGGGGGCGGGACACTGAAGCTTTCTTT.

The chain has TRBV15 and TRBJ2-3; maybe TRBD1 (7 bases). Looked up from germline, CDR1 is LNHNV and CDR2 is YYDKDF (reference sequence). The CDR3 loop spans 15 amino acids. V shed 7 bases and J shed 1 base, with 15 bases lying between them. The CDR3 nucleotides read TGTGCCACCAAAGCCGGAGGGGGCCGCACAGATACGCAGTATTTT. This gives the protein CATKAGGGRTDTQYF.

V is TRBV21-1 and J is TRBJ1-4; TRBD1, the table's D call, was not compared with the DNA. TRBV21-1 is a pseudogene. CDR3 length: 14 residues. The DNA for the CDR3 is TGTGCCAGCAAGGGTACAGGGTATCATGAAAAACTGTTTTTT. As protein: CASKGTGYHEKLFF.